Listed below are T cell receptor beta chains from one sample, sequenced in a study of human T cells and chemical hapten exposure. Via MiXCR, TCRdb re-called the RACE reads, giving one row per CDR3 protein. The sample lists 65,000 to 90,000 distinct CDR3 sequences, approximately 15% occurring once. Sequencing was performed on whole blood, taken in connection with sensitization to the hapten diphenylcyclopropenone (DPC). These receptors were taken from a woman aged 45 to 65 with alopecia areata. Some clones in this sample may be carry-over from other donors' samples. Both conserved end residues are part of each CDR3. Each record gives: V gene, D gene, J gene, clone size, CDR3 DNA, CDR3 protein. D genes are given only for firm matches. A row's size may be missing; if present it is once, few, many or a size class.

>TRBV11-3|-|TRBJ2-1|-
TGTGCCAGCAGCCCAGGAGGTAGCTCACAATATGAGCAGTTCTTC
CASSPGGSSQYEQFF
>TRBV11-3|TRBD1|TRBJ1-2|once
TGTGCCAGCAGCTTACTCCGGACAGGGGGTAGAACTCACTATGGCTACACCTTC
CASSLLRTGGRTHYGYTF
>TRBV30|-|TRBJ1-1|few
TGTGCCTGGAGTGCGGCGGACTCCCGAGGCGGTGAAGCTTTCTTT
CAWSAADSRGGEAFF
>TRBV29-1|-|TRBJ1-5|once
TGCAGCGCCCTAGCTTCCAACAATCAGCCCCAGCATTTT
CSALASNNQPQHF
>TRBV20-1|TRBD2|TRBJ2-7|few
TGCAGTGCTAGGCCCCGGGGGGGGACCTACGAGCAGTACTTC
CSARPRGGTYEQYF
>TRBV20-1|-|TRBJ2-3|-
TGCAGTGCTAGAGATCAACAGGGCACAGATACGCAGTATTTT
CSARDQQGTDTQYF
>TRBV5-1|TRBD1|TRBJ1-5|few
TGCGCCAGCAGCTGGGGGACAGGAGCAGGGCCCCAGCATTTT
CASSWGTGAGPQHF
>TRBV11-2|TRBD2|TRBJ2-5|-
TGTGCCAGCAGCTCGCACTCGGGACTAGCGGGAGTTGCGAGTGGAGAGACCCAGTACTTC
CASSSHSGLAGVASGETQYF
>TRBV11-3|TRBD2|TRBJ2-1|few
TGTGCCAGCAGCCGGAAGGGAGCGGGAGGCTGGAATGAGCAGTTCTTC
CASSRKGAGGWNEQFF
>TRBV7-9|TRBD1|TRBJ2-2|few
TGTGCCAGCAGCTTAACAGGGGGCAACACCGGGGAGCTGTTTTTT
CASSLTGGNTGELFF
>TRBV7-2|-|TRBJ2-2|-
TGTGCCAGCAGCAATAAAGCGCTCGGCTCGAACACCGGGGAGCTGTTTTTT
CASSNKALGSNTGELFF
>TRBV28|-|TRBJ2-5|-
TGTGCCAGCAGTTTTCAACGGATCCAAGAGACCCAGTACTTC
CASSFQRIQETQYF
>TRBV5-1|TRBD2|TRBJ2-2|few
TGCGCCAGCAGCTTGGAGACTAGCTTTGTGGCCGGGGAGCTGTTTTTT
CASSLETSFVAGELFF
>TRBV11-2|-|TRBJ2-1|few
TGTGCCAGCAGCTCGACCCAGTACAATGAGCAGTTCTTC
CASSSTQYNEQFF
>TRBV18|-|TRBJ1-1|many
TGTGCCAGCTCACCAGGGTCGACCCGCAAGAACACTGAAGCTTTCTTT
CASSPGSTRKNTEAFF
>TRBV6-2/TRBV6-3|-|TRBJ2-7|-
TGTGCCAGCAGTCCCACGGACTACGAGCAGTACTTC
CASSPTDYEQYF
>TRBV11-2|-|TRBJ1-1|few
TGTGCCAGCAGCTTCACAGGGAAAAGGATGAACACTGAAGCTTTCTTT
CASSFTGKRMNTEAFF
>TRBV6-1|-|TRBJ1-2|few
TGTGCCAGCAGAGTGGACAGATTGTATGGCTACACCTTC
CASRVDRLYGYTF
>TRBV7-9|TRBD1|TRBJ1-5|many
TGTGCCAGCAGCTTATTTGGGACAGGCGACGGTCAGCCCCAGCATTTT
CASSLFGTGDGQPQHF
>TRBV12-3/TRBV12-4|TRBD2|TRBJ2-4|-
TGTGCCAGCAGTTGGGGCAATAGCGGGAGGAGGCTAGCCAAAAACATTCAGTACTTC
CASSWGNSGRRLAKNIQYF
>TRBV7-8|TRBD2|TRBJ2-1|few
TGTGCCAGCAGCTTAGCGGGAGGGCCTTATGAGCAGTTCTTC
CASSLAGGPYEQFF
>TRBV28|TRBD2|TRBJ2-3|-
TGTGCCAGCAGTTTAAGCGGGACTAGGAGCACAGATACGCAGTATTTT
CASSLSGTRSTDTQYF
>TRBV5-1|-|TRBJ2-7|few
TGCGCCAGCAGCTTGTTAGAAAATGCCTACGAGCAGTACTTC
CASSLLENAYEQYF
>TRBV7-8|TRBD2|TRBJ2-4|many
TGTGCCAGCAGTCACGAGACTAGCGGGACGGGCATTCAGTACTTC
CASSHETSGTGIQYF
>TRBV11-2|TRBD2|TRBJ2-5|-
TGTGCCAGCAGCGCGGGACTAGCGGATCAAGAGACCCAGTACTTC
CASSAGLADQETQYF
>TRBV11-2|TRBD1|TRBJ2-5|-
TGTGCCAGCAGCCCCCGGGACAGACTCCAAGAGACCCAGTACTTC
CASSPRDRLQETQYF
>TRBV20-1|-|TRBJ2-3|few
TGCAGTGCTCTCGCGGGTACTAGCACAGATACGCAGTATTTT
CSALAGTSTDTQYF
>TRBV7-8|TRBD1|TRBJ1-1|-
TGTGCCAGCAGCCAAAGGGACAGGTTCTACACTGAAGCTTTCTTT
CASSQRDRFYTEAFF